These 2 T cell receptor beta chains originate from one sample sequenced in a study of human thymus T cells. The thymus was resected at corrective cardiac surgery. Assay used: immunoSEQ multiplex PCR; TCRdb lists only in-frame clones, some missing. The table includes about 120,000 clones, over 85% detected once. Sequencing was performed on thymus tissue. The receptors derive from a boy younger than two with a congenital heart defect but otherwise immunologically healthy.

This chain links TRBV28 with TRBJ2-6; no definite D call. Germline V gene lookup returns CDR1 MDHEN and CDR2 SYDVKM. This CDR3 is built from 16 residues. Trimming removed 2 bases from V and 2 bases from J, with 10 bases in between. Written as DNA, the CDR3 is TGTGCCAGCAGTTTAGAAGGTTTCCCTGGGGCCAACGTCCTGACTTTC. It specifies CASSLEGFPGANVLTF.

This chain links TRBV20-1 with TRBJ2-1; D remains unclear. The CDR3 contains 11 residues. Germline CDR1 reads DFQATT; CDR2 reads SNEGSKA (reference sequence). V shed 0 bases and J shed 10 bases, with 7 bases lying between them. DNA of the CDR3: TGCAGTGCTAGAGATGGGTTGGAGCAGTTCTTC. Protein product: CSARDGLEQFF.